These T cell receptor beta chains were read from a single sample in a study of tumor and adjacent non-tumor tissue in lung cancer. TCRdb reanalysed the multiplex PCR reads using MiXCR and keeps one entry per CDR3 protein. The data show 200,000 or so distinct CDR3 sequences, 60% to 85% seen once. The sample was lung tumor tissue. The receptors were gathered from a man between 60 and 70 years old with non-small cell lung cancer. The CDR3 runs from the conserved cysteine through the conserved F or W. The D gene is left open where the match is weak. Size values are once, few and many counts, or a class for expanded clones, and some rows have none.

CDR3 DNA	CDR3 protein	J gene	clone size	D gene	V gene
TGCAGTGCGAGGACAGGACGAAGCTCCTACGAGCAGTACTTC	CSARTGRSSYEQYF	TRBJ2-7	many	TRBD1	TRBV20-1
TGTGCCAGCAGTGGAACCGGGACAGGGGCTCACGAGCAGTACTTC	CASSGTGTGAHEQYF	TRBJ2-7	medium-sized	TRBD1	TRBV6-1
TGCGCCAGCAGCCACCGTGGGGCTCTCGGGAACTATGGCTACACCTTC	CASSHRGALGNYGYTF	TRBJ1-2	many	NA	TRBV4-3
TGCGCCAGCAGCTTGGGGGGCCTCCGGGGAAGGGATACGCAGTATTTT	CASSLGGLRGRDTQYF	TRBJ2-3	NA	NA	TRBV5-1
TGTGCCAGCAGCCGGACAGGTCCTGGGTACACCTTC	CASSRTGPGYTF	TRBJ1-2	NA	TRBD1	TRBV7-9
TGTGCCTGGACCCCGACGGGGGGCCTCACAGATACGCAGTATTTT	CAWTPTGGLTDTQYF	TRBJ2-3	NA	NA	TRBV30
TGTGCCAGCCACTACAGGGGAGGTCAGCCCCAGCATTTT	CASHYRGGQPQHF	TRBJ1-5	few	TRBD1	TRBV6-1
TGTGCCAGCACCGAGGGAGCAGGAGGACTTATTTCCCGCGATGAGCAGTTCTTC	CASTEGAGGLISRDEQFF	TRBJ2-1	NA	NA	TRBV6-5
TGCAGTGCTATACGTTTAGCGGGGGGTTCAACTAGCACAGATACGCAGTATTTT	CSAIRLAGGSTSTDTQYF	TRBJ2-3	many	TRBD2	TRBV20-1
TGCAGCGTTGAAAGTTCAGGGGGACCTAATTCACCCATCCACTTT	CSVESSGGPNSPIHF	TRBJ1-6	NA	TRBD1	TRBV29-1
TGCAGTGCTAGAGATCCGACAGGGGCGACACATCAGCCCCATCATTTT	CSARDPTGATHQPHHF	TRBJ1-5	NA	TRBD1	TRBV20-1
TGCAGCGTTCCGGGACTAGCGGGACTGAACACCGGGGAGCTGTTTTTT	CSVPGLAGLNTGELFF	TRBJ2-2	NA	TRBD2	TRBV29-1
TGCAGTGCCAGGACCCTAGCGGGGTTCAGGGAGACCCAGTACTTC	CSARTLAGFRETQYF	TRBJ2-5	few	TRBD2	TRBV20-1
TGTGCGAGCAGCTGGGGCGGGGTTAGCTCCTGCAATGAGCAGTTCTTC	CASSWGGVSSCNEQFF	TRBJ2-1	NA	NA	TRBV11-3
TGCGCCAGCAGCCAATTAGCGGGGGTTCCGTTCTTC	CASSQLAGVPFF	TRBJ2-1	NA	TRBD2	TRBV4-1
TGTCCCAGCAGTACCAGCGGACTCGTTAGGGATGAGCAGTTCTTC	CPSSTSGLVRDEQFF	TRBJ2-1	NA	NA	TRBV11-2
TGTGCCAGCAGCACGGGACTAGCGGGAGCAGATACGCAGTATTTT	CASSTGLAGADTQYF	TRBJ2-3	NA	TRBD2	TRBV5-4
TGTGCCAGCAGCTTAATTGTACTCTTGGACAGGGAAAACGATGAGCAGTTCTTC	CASSLIVLLDRENDEQFF	TRBJ2-1	once	TRBD1	TRBV7-8
TGTGCCAGCAGCTTATATAGAGGGGTCCAAGAGACACAGTACTTC	CASSLYRGVQETQYF	TRBJ2-5	few	NA	TRBV11-3
TGCAGCGTTGGACGGCCGGTGATGCCAGATACGCAGTATTTT	CSVGRPVMPDTQYF	TRBJ2-3	NA	NA	TRBV29-1
TGTGCCAGCAGTTTAAGGGACAGTTACACCGGGGAGCTGTTTTTT	CASSLRDSYTGELFF	TRBJ2-2	many	TRBD1	TRBV12-3/TRBV12-4
TGTGCCAGCAGTCAAAAGGGCGGCGGGAGGGCCGTAGATGAGCAGTACTTC	CASSQKGGGRAVDEQYF	TRBJ2-7	NA	TRBD2	TRBV11-2
TGTGCCGGCAGTGATACCGGGAGCGCGGGGGCCCAGAACTTC	CAGSDTGSAGAQNF	TRBJ2-5	NA	NA	TRBV6-5
TGCGCCAGCAGCCGGGTAGGGATTAGCGGGAGCACAGATACGCAGTATTTT	CASSRVGISGSTDTQYF	TRBJ2-3	NA	TRBD2	TRBV4-3
TGTGCCGCCAGTGCCCCCGGGACTAGGGGCAATGAGCAGTTCTTC	CAASAPGTRGNEQFF	TRBJ2-1	NA	TRBD2	TRBV24-1
TGCAGCGCGGTCGCGGGAGGGTACGAGCAGTACTTC	CSAVAGGYEQYF	TRBJ2-7	few	TRBD2	TRBV29-1
TGTGCCAGCAGTTTATCGGGCGGGAATGTCTACGAGCAGTACTTC	CASSLSGGNVYEQYF	TRBJ2-7	NA	NA	TRBV28
TGCAGCGTTGAAGAGGGAAATGAGCAGTTCTTC	CSVEEGNEQFF	TRBJ2-1	many	NA	TRBV29-1
TGCAGTGCATCGTCGGTGGGAAGGCCCAAAACCGTGCAGTACTTC	CSASSVGRPKTVQYF	TRBJ2-7	NA	NA	TRBV20-1
TGTGCCAGCAAGCCAGCGGGAGGGCCGAGGGAGCAGTACTTC	CASKPAGGPREQYF	TRBJ2-7	NA	TRBD2	TRBV6-2/TRBV6-3
TGCAGTGCTAGAGACTCCCCTACTAGCACAGATATGCAGTATTTT	CSARDSPTSTDMQYF	TRBJ2-3	NA	NA	TRBV20-1
TGTGCCAGCAGCTGGGACAGCAACCAAGCTTTCTTT	CASSWDSNQAFF	TRBJ1-1	NA	TRBD1	TRBV7-9
TGCAGCGTTGTTGGTGGATTCGCTGAAGCTTTCTTT	CSVVGGFAEAFF	TRBJ1-1	NA	NA	TRBV29-1
TGTGCCAGCAGCTGGGGGGGAGGGGCATACAATCAGCCCCAGCATTTT	CASSWGGGAYNQPQHF	TRBJ1-5	NA	NA	TRBV5-8
TGCGCCAGAATCCAGGGAGGGGGCGCAAAGAACACCATATATTTT	CARIQGGGAKNTIYF	TRBJ1-3	NA	TRBD1	TRBV5-1
TGTGACAGCAGCTTCCCCCATGAGACCCAGTACTTC	CDSSFPHETQYF	TRBJ2-5	NA	NA	TRBV11-3
TGCAGTGCCGGGGTTACAGGCCGGAACACTGAAGCTTGCTTT	CSAGVTGRNTEACF	TRBJ1-1	NA	NA	TRBV20-1
TGTGCCACCAGGTTTTATGCGTGGGGGGCCGACGAGCAGTACTTC	CATRFYAWGADEQYF	TRBJ2-7	NA	NA	TRBV28
TGCAGTGCTAGACTAGCGGGAAGAGAGACCCAGTACTTC	CSARLAGRETQYF	TRBJ2-5	NA	TRBD2	TRBV20-1
TGTACCAGCAGTCTTTATCGGGTGGGACAGGGGCAAGAGCAGTACTTC	CTSSLYRVGQGQEQYF	TRBJ2-7	NA	TRBD1	TRBV28
TGCAGTGCTAATGGGGGTTTGGGCAATCAGCCCCAGCATTTT	CSANGGLGNQPQHF	TRBJ1-5	many	NA	TRBV20-1
TGTGCCAGCAGTTCCTTCACTAGCGGGTTCACAGATACGCAGTTTTTT	CASSSFTSGFTDTQFF	TRBJ2-3	NA	TRBD2	TRBV6-5
TGTGCCAGCAGTGAACGGAGTCTTTTGGTCCCGCATTTT	CASSERSLLVPHF	TRBJ1-5	NA	NA	TRBV6-1
TGCGCCAGCAGCCTCCTGGGGACAGGGTTTCAAGAGACCGAGTACTTC	CASSLLGTGFQETEYF	TRBJ2-5	NA	TRBD1	TRBV5-1
TGTGCCAGCAGCCAAGATCATACAGCCGCCTACACCTTC	CASSQDHTAAYTF	TRBJ1-2	NA	NA	TRBV4-2
TGTGCCTGGAACTGGCGTCCGGAGGAAAATTCACCCCTCCACTTT	CAWNWRPEENSPLHF	TRBJ1-6	NA	NA	TRBV30
TGTGCCAGCAAGTGGGGCAACTCGAACACCGGGGAGCTGTTTTTT	CASKWGNSNTGELFF	TRBJ2-2	once	NA	TRBV6-1
TGTGCCAGCTGGATGGTAGAGGGACAGGGAATCTATGGCTACACCTTC	CASWMVEGQGIYGYTF	TRBJ1-2	few	TRBD1	TRBV28
TGTGCCAGCAGCACAACGGGACTAGTCCGGAATGAGCAGTTCTTC	CASSTTGLVRNEQFF	TRBJ2-1	few	TRBD2	TRBV7-9
TGCAGTGCTCGACGACGGGGCGGACTTTCGAATCAGCCCCAACATTTT	CSARRRGGLSNQPQHF	TRBJ1-5	once	NA	TRBV20-1
TGTACCAGCAGTCCACAGGGACTCTATGGCTACACCTTC	CTSSPQGLYGYTF	TRBJ1-2	NA	NA	TRBV28
TGTGCCAGCAGCTTAGTATCGGGGGGGCCGGCCACCGGGGAGCTGTTTTTT	CASSLVSGGPATGELFF	TRBJ2-2	NA	TRBD2	TRBV11-2
TGTGCCAGCAGGGCTGGCGGGAGAATGTATCAGCAGTTCTTC	CASRAGGRMYQQFF	TRBJ2-1	NA	TRBD2	TRBV6-2/TRBV6-3
TGTGCCAGCAGGAGGCGGGGGGGAGGAACCGGGGAGCTGTTTTTT	CASRRRGGGTGELFF	TRBJ2-2	few	TRBD2	TRBV6-1
TGTGGTGTTAGAACCGGACAGGGAGAGACCCAGTACTTC	CGVRTGQGETQYF	TRBJ2-5	NA	TRBD1	TRBV20-1